The next 2 T cell receptor beta chains were all read from a single sample in a study of regulatory T cells in long-lasting Graves disease. Libraries of TCR beta came from iRepertoire HTBI primers plus Arm-PCR of CDR3 regions. In TCRdb, the multiplex PCR reads were re-called with MiXCR into one record per CDR3 protein. The sample holds around 320,000 distinct CDR3 sequences, approximately 16% seen once. The time point was: newly diagnosed GD, antithyroid drugs for less than 3 months. After RNA was extracted from PBMCs, the TCR library was made from it. The same sample was also used in a study of T cells in Graves' hyperthyroidism and ophthalmopathy.

Material: peripheral blood mononuclear cells (PBMCs), obtained at new diagnosis, from a patient treated with antithyroid drugs. The receptors come from a man aged 35-49 years with Graves disease.

Ten or more counts support this clonotype. The chain joins TRBV7-2 to TRBJ2-1; D gene uncertain. Trimming left V 5 bases short and J 3 bases short, with 23 bases between. The CDR3 loop spans 18 amino acids. Germline values: CDR1 SGHTA, CDR2 FQGNSA. The CDR3 region is CASSRSPPLGPLYNEQFF. CDR3 DNA sequence: TGTGCCAGCAGCCGTTCTCCCCCGCTCGGTCCCCTCTACAATGAGCAGTTCTTC.

For the CDR3, the DNA is TGTGCCAGTAGTTTGATAGCGGGCTCCGCGAACACCGGGGAGCTGTTTTTT. Protein sequence: CASSLIAGSANTGELFF. The chain employs TRBV19 and TRBJ2-2, with 7 bases fitting TRBD2. The CDR3 spans 17 residues. With 5 bases clipped from V and 0 bases from J, the junction kept 9 bases outside the gene matches. CDR1 is LNHDA and CDR2 is SQIVND in the germline V gene (reference sequence).